The 8 T cell receptor beta chains below were found in one sample sequenced in a study of blood T cells in healthy people across ages. Through a sample-barcoded 5' primer and a J-beta primer mix, a second PCR was run for about 6 to 11 cycles. TCRdb reprocessed the 5' RACE reads with MiXCR, giving one entry per CDR3 protein. The sample shows around 1,800,000 distinct CDR3 sequences, about 39% of them seen only once. Sequencing was carried out using blood. These receptors all stem from a human donor in good health.

This chain joins TRBV20-1 and TRBJ2-1; 8 bases fit TRBD1. The V gene end was trimmed by 1 base and the J gene end by 3 bases; junction bases not matched to a gene: 20. Germline loops: CDR1 DFQATT, CDR2 SNEGSKA (reference sequence). The CDR3 consists of 20 residues. The CDR3 sequence: CSARVGAPGSGQGLYNEQFF. The CDR3 bases are TGCAGTGCTAGAGTAGGGGCCCCGGGATCCGGACAGGGCCTCTACAATGAGCAGTTCTTC.

The CDR3 sequence is CASSQVANYGYTF. The DNA of the CDR3 is TGTGCCAGCAGCCAAGTAGCTAACTATGGCTACACCTTC. The chain is built from TRBV4-2 and TRBJ1-2, with unresolved D. Trimming shortened V by 1 base and J by 0 bases, and 3 bases separated the two germline ends. The CDR3 has 13 residues. Per the germline V gene, CDR1 is LGHNA and CDR2 is YNFKEQ.

The genes are TRBV29-1 and TRBJ2-1; D uncertain. Trimming removed 4 bases from V and 4 bases from J, with 11 bases in between. The CDR3 is 13 amino acids. Germline V gives CDR1 SQVTM, CDR2 ANQGSEA. The CDR3 coding sequence is TGCAGCGTTGTAATGTCCCAATACAATGAGCAGTTCTTC. This encodes CSVVMSQYNEQFF.

This rearrangement joins TRBV20-1 to TRBJ2-7, with TRBD1 matching 8 bases. Germline loops: CDR1 DFQATT, CDR2 SNEGSKA (reference sequence). The CDR3 loop spans 13 amino acids. V shed 6 bases, J shed 3 bases, and the junction held 7 bases outside the gene matches. The CDR3 region is CSAPTRGLYEQYF. The CDR3 coding sequence is TGCAGTGCGCCCACCAGGGGGCTCTACGAGCAGTACTTC.

CDR3 in DNA: TGTGCCTCCCAAGGGGTTCGCGCGGAGCAGTTCTTC. Its protein is CASQGVRAEQFF. The gene calls are TRBV7-2 and TRBJ2-1, with a tentative D call TRBD1 (5 bases). CDR1 is SGHTA and CDR2 is FQGNSA in the germline V gene. The CDR3 is 12 amino acids. The ends were cut back, 11 bases at V and 10 bases at J, with 18 bases in the middle.

The J gene is TRBJ2-6, the V gene TRBV5-1, with TRBD2 identical over 7 bases. This CDR3 has 18 amino acids. J lost 2 bases, V lost 4 bases, and 12 bases had no gene match. Germline V gene data show CDR1 as SGHRS and CDR2 as YFSETQ. CDR3 residues: CASSHQRGAGTGANVLTF. The CDR3 DNA follows: TGCGCCAGCAGCCACCAGCGGGGAGCGGGTACTGGGGCCAACGTCCTGACTTTC.

Comments on this clonotype: Germline and junction disagree at one end, which may indicate a read error. V and J are TRBV7-7 and TRBJ2-1, with 9 bases fitting TRBD1. Germline assignment: CDR1 SSHAT and CDR2 FNYEAQ (reference sequence). This CDR3 has 15 residues. Here the CDR3 reads CASSSDRGSNNEQFF. Here the CDR3 DNA reads TGTGCTAGCAGCTCCGACAGGGGGAGTAACAATGAGCAGTTCTTC.

The J gene is TRBJ1-1, the V gene TRBV20-1; D call uncertain. Trimming removed 8 bases from V and 0 bases from J, with 7 bases in between. CDR1 and CDR2 (germline): DFQATT, SNEGSKA (reference sequence). The CDR3 length is 11 residues. The CDR3 nucleotides are TGCAGTCTGAGGGTGAACACTGAAGCTTTCTTT. It is translated as CSLRVNTEAFF.